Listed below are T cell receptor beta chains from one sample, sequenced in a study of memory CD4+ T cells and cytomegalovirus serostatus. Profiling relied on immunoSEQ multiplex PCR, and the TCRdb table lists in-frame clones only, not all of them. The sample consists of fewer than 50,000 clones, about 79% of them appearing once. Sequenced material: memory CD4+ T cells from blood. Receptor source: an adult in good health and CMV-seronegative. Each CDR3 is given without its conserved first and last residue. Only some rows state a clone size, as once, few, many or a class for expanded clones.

cdr3_aa: ASSGISYEQY
j_call: TRBJ2-7
clone_size: -
v_call: TRBV2

cdr3_aa: ASSFGSTDTQY
j_call: TRBJ2-3
clone_size: -
v_call: TRBV5-1

cdr3_aa: ASSMGTYEQY
j_call: TRBJ2-7
clone_size: -
v_call: TRBV19

cdr3_aa: ASSDRGPEQF
j_call: TRBJ2-1
clone_size: -
v_call: TRBV2

cdr3_aa: AISGTTSGANVLT
j_call: TRBJ2-6
clone_size: -
v_call: TRBV10-3

cdr3_aa: ASSLGGSSETQY
j_call: TRBJ2-5
clone_size: once
v_call: TRBV5-4

cdr3_aa: ATSRVWDLAGGRNEQY
j_call: TRBJ2-7
clone_size: medium-sized
v_call: TRBV15

cdr3_aa: ASSLLGVGVNTEAF
j_call: TRBJ1-1
clone_size: few
v_call: TRBV5-6

cdr3_aa: AWSGPGLALNEQF
j_call: TRBJ2-1
clone_size: few
v_call: TRBV30

cdr3_aa: ASSPGTAGNTIY
j_call: TRBJ1-3
clone_size: -
v_call: TRBV7-2

cdr3_aa: ARQGHLYEQY
j_call: TRBJ2-7
clone_size: -
v_call: TRBV10-1

cdr3_aa: ASRDPIATNEKLF
j_call: TRBJ1-4
clone_size: -
v_call: TRBV10-1

cdr3_aa: ASSELTSGRVSETQY
j_call: TRBJ2-5
clone_size: -
v_call: TRBV25-1

cdr3_aa: ATSPRGGDTQY
j_call: TRBJ2-3
clone_size: -
v_call: TRBV5-1

cdr3_aa: ASGLSRDRLGTGELF
j_call: TRBJ2-2
clone_size: -
v_call: TRBV12-5

cdr3_aa: ASSPDRTTDTQY
j_call: TRBJ2-3
clone_size: -
v_call: TRBV7-3

cdr3_aa: AWGQRGDQPQH
j_call: TRBJ1-5
clone_size: -
v_call: TRBV30

cdr3_aa: ASSLDGGRTQY
j_call: TRBJ2-5
clone_size: -
v_call: TRBV5-1

cdr3_aa: ASRASGTTGELF
j_call: TRBJ2-2
clone_size: -
v_call: TRBV19

cdr3_aa: ASSSDGALNTQY
j_call: TRBJ2-3
clone_size: -
v_call: TRBV5-5

cdr3_aa: ASSDRELNQPQH
j_call: TRBJ1-5
clone_size: -
v_call: TRBV2

cdr3_aa: ASSLLRHYEQY
j_call: TRBJ2-7
clone_size: -
v_call: TRBV7-2

cdr3_aa: ASSPRTGQANTGELF
j_call: TRBJ2-2
clone_size: -
v_call: TRBV10-1

cdr3_aa: ASSQESSRNYGYT
j_call: TRBJ1-2
clone_size: -
v_call: TRBV4-3

cdr3_aa: ASSERTDTQY
j_call: TRBJ2-3
clone_size: -
v_call: TRBV25-1

cdr3_aa: SVRTGGFYEQY
j_call: TRBJ2-7
clone_size: -
v_call: TRBV29-1

cdr3_aa: ASSDRGARQPQH
j_call: TRBJ1-5
clone_size: once
v_call: TRBV6-1

cdr3_aa: ASSQVSRSGELF
j_call: TRBJ2-2
clone_size: -
v_call: TRBV4-2

cdr3_aa: ASSFRGSAGNTIY
j_call: TRBJ1-3
clone_size: -
v_call: TRBV7-2

cdr3_aa: ATSRERGQPQH
j_call: TRBJ1-5
clone_size: -
v_call: TRBV15

cdr3_aa: ASAKGVADTQY
j_call: TRBJ2-3
clone_size: -
v_call: TRBV2

cdr3_aa: ASSLVEGVYT
j_call: TRBJ1-2
clone_size: -
v_call: TRBV27

cdr3_aa: ASSSGAASTDTQY
j_call: TRBJ2-3
clone_size: -
v_call: TRBV7-7

cdr3_aa: ASSLVLAGGANVLT
j_call: TRBJ2-6
clone_size: -
v_call: TRBV5-6

cdr3_aa: ASSLLFSASTYEQY
j_call: TRBJ2-7
clone_size: -
v_call: TRBV5-1

cdr3_aa: ASSLGVVETQY
j_call: TRBJ2-5
clone_size: -
v_call: TRBV28

cdr3_aa: AWRRGRVARGANVLT
j_call: TRBJ2-6
clone_size: -
v_call: TRBV30

cdr3_aa: ASSLNPTVDPGNEQF
j_call: TRBJ2-1
clone_size: -
v_call: TRBV27

cdr3_aa: ASSLEGVTAETQY
j_call: TRBJ2-5
clone_size: -
v_call: TRBV7-2

cdr3_aa: ASSLQGSNQPQH
j_call: TRBJ1-5
clone_size: -
v_call: TRBV25-1

cdr3_aa: ASSTDASGKRYEQY
j_call: TRBJ2-7
clone_size: -
v_call: TRBV7-2

cdr3_aa: ASSGGRAADTQY
j_call: TRBJ2-3
clone_size: -
v_call: TRBV19

cdr3_aa: ASSPTGQLNTEAF
j_call: TRBJ1-1
clone_size: -
v_call: TRBV2

cdr3_aa: ASSFPGGGSNQPQH
j_call: TRBJ1-5
clone_size: once
v_call: TRBV28

cdr3_aa: ASSRGQGYEKLF
j_call: TRBJ1-4
clone_size: medium-sized
v_call: TRBV27

cdr3_aa: ASSRGPRRYTGELF
j_call: TRBJ2-2
clone_size: -
v_call: TRBV21-1

cdr3_aa: ASSVGWEASNEQF
j_call: TRBJ2-1
clone_size: -
v_call: TRBV9

cdr3_aa: ASSRLGASTDTQY
j_call: TRBJ2-3
clone_size: -
v_call: TRBV19

cdr3_aa: ASSLGSAEQY
j_call: TRBJ2-7
clone_size: -
v_call: TRBV7-8

cdr3_aa: ASSTTYSGGENEQF
j_call: TRBJ2-1
clone_size: -
v_call: TRBV18

cdr3_aa: ASSPMGESPNYGYT
j_call: TRBJ1-2
clone_size: -
v_call: TRBV18